This T cell receptor (beta chain) was retrieved from a study of T cells after yellow fever vaccination. The germline V gene has CDR1 SGHDT and CDR2 YYEEEE. Trimming took off 7 bases at V and 6 bases at J, with 14 bases between the two ends. The CDR3 length is 13 residues. TCRdb called the 5' RACE reads again in MiXCR, with one record for every CDR3 protein. Of 300,000 to 350,000 distinct CDR3 sequences listed, around 4.4% are singletons. Notes on this clonotype: Its specificity is unknown.

Findings and limits, study-wide: Few clonotypes appeared in both CD4 and CD8 compartments. The study re-detected most primary-vaccination clones after the booster (96% CD4, roughly 90% CD8). The secondary response was weaker but peaked faster, day 5 versus 15.

The TCR comes from a young man who received the YFV17D yellow fever vaccine. Material: PBMCs, obtained 15 days after the yellow fever booster vaccination. V is TRBV5-6 and J is TRBJ1-5; D is perhaps TRBD1 (5 bases). Here the CDR3 reads CASSRGFFQPQHF. The CDR3 DNA follows: TGTGCCAGCTCGCGGGGGTTCTTTCAGCCCCAGCATTTT.